These 26 T cell receptor beta chains share one sample of origin, sequenced in a study of lymphopenia after photon versus proton radiotherapy. Profiling relied on immunoSEQ multiplex PCR, and the TCRdb table lists in-frame clones only, not all of them. The table records more than 25,000 clones, around nine tenths of them present only once. The material sequenced was peripheral blood, taken from a patient treated with proton-based radiotherapy. The receptors were gathered from a woman aged 55-70 years with cholangiocarcinoma. Some clones in this sample may be carry-over from other donors' samples.

This clone is a singleton in its sample. The V gene is TRBV6-5, the J gene TRBJ2-7, with 8 nucleotides matching TRBD1. Germline lookup yields CDR1 MNHEY and CDR2 SVGAGI. The CDR3 is 13 residues long. V shed 6 bases, J shed 6 bases, and the junction held 7 bases outside the gene matches. The CDR3 DNA reads as TGTGCCAGCAGGAACCGGGACAGGTCCGAGCAGTACTTC. This sequence encodes CASRNRDRSEQYF.

The chain links TRBV5-4 to TRBJ2-3, with D possibly matching TRBD2 (6 bases). The CDR3 contains 14 residues. Deletions cut 3 bases from V and 3 bases from J, with 11 bases between. Germline loops: CDR1 SGHNT, CDR2 YYREEE (reference sequence). The CDR3 protein is CASSSPRGTDTQYF. The CDR3 DNA sequence: TGTGCCAGCAGCTCGCCCCGGGGGACAGATACGCAGTATTTT.

V gene TRBV7-2 combines with J gene TRBJ2-5; D tentatively reads TRBD1 or TRBD2 (6 bases each). The CDR3 spans 15 residues. Germline V gene data show CDR1 as SGHTA and CDR2 as FQGNSA. Between the trimmed V and J ends, which lost 5 bases and 1 base, there was a span of 14 bases. The CDR3 sequence is CASSPRGDIQETQYF. The DNA of the CDR3 is TGTGCCAGCAGCCCCCGCGGGGACATCCAAGAGACCCAGTACTTC.

This rearrangement joins TRBV6-4 to TRBJ2-1; 9 positions agree with TRBD2. The CDR3 contains 15 residues. V dropped 3 bases and J dropped 8; count of bases not matched to a gene: 8. Germline CDR1 reads MRHNA; CDR2 reads SNTAGT. The CDR3 loop is CASSEGSGSWDEQFF. Written as DNA, the CDR3 is TGTGCCAGCAGTGAGGGTAGCGGGAGTTGGGATGAGCAGTTCTTC.

This rearrangement joins TRBV5-8 to TRBJ1-1; no clear D. V was clipped by 5 bases and J by 0 bases, with 20 bases between them. Germline CDR1 reads SGHTS; CDR2 reads YDEGEE. The CDR3 has 17 residues. The CDR3 is CASRSRPGGRLNTEAFF. CDR3 DNA sequence: TGTGCCAGCAGATCGCGGCCTGGTGGAAGGCTGAACACTGAAGCTTTCTTT.

This sequence joins TRBV14 and TRBJ2-3; D may be TRBD2 (6 bases). Trimming pared 0 bases from V and 8 bases from J, leaving 9 bases between. Germline loops: CDR1 SGHDN, CDR2 FVKESK. The CDR3 has 13 residues. The CDR3, as DNA: TGTGCCAGCAGCCAAGACCGAGCGGGTACGCAGTATTTT. The encoded protein is CASSQDRAGTQYF.

The V call is TRBV5-4, the J call TRBJ2-3, with D perhaps matching TRBD1 (6 bases). V was clipped by 0 bases and J by 1 base, with 9 bases between them. From germline, CDR1 is SGHNT and CDR2 YYREEE (reference sequence). This CDR3 has 15 amino acids. The CDR3 region has the DNA TGTGCCAGCAGCTTGGACAGGGTGGGCACAGATACGCAGTATTTT. This encodes CASSLDRVGTDTQYF.

The J gene is TRBJ2-6, the V gene TRBV6-9, with D uncertain. This CDR3 spans 18 amino acids. V gave up 5 bases and J gave up 5 bases, with 22 bases separating them. Germline V gene data show CDR1 as MNHGY and CDR2 as SVAAGI. The CDR3 bases are TGTGCCAGCAGTCTTGCACGGCCACGACAAAGTCGGGCCAACGTCCTGACTTTC. Protein product: CASSLARPRQSRANVLTF.

The chain couples TRBV7-2 to TRBJ1-6; no firm D call. This CDR3 comprises 18 residues. The ends were cut back, 4 bases at V and 0 bases at J, with 16 bases in the middle. Germline CDR1 reads SGHTA; CDR2 reads FQGNSA. The CDR3 sequence is CASSSKTFLSSYNSPLHF. CDR3 nucleotide sequence: TGTGCCAGCAGCTCAAAGACGTTCTTGAGCTCCTATAATTCACCCCTCCACTTT.

The V and J genes are TRBV5-1 and TRBJ1-4; no clear D gene. Germline lookup yields CDR1 SGHRS and CDR2 YFSETQ. Trimming left V 0 bases short and J 8 bases short, with 8 bases between. The CDR3 has 13 amino acids. CDR3 in amino acids: CASSLVFGEKLFF. CDR3 DNA sequence: TGCGCCAGCAGCTTGGTATTCGGCGAAAAACTGTTTTTT. Full variable domain (remainder filled in from reference TRBV5-1 and TRBJ1-4): KAGVTQTPRYLIKTRGQQVTLSCSPISGHRSVSWYQQTPGQGLQFLFEYFSETQRNKGNFPGRFSGRQFSNSRSEMNVSTLELGDSALYLCASSLVFGEKLFFGSGTQLSVL.

The gene calls are TRBV5-1 and TRBJ2-7; D remains ambiguous. Germline values: CDR1 SGHRS, CDR2 YFSETQ. V gave up 2 bases and J gave up 3 bases, with 12 bases separating them. This CDR3 region has 14 residues. The CDR3 DNA reads TGCGCCAGCAGCTTAATTAGCAGATACTACGAGCAGTACTTC. It codes for CASSLISRYYEQYF.

The gene calls are TRBV4-3 and TRBJ1-3; D is unclear. The CDR3 consists of 15 residues. V gave up 0 bases and J gave up 0 bases, with 6 bases separating them. CDR1 LGHNA and CDR2 YSLEER come from the germline V gene. The CDR3 loop reads CASSQDSGSGNTIYF. CDR3 DNA sequence: TGCGCCAGCAGCCAAGACAGCGGCTCTGGAAACACCATATATTTT.

The CDR3 DNA sequence: TGTGCCAGCAGCTTCTCGGGTGTGGGAGAGACCCAGTACTTC. Protein product: CASSFSGVGETQYF. The rearrangement uses TRBV11-2 and TRBJ2-5, with unresolved D. The CDR3 has 14 amino acids. The V and J ends lost 3 bases and 4 bases respectively, with 12 bases between them. CDR1 and CDR2 from the germline V gene are SGHAT and FQNNGV. Full variable domain (remainder filled in from reference TRBV11-2 and TRBJ2-5): EAGVAQSPRYKIIEKRQSVAFWCNPISGHATLYWYQQILGQGPKLLIQFQNNGVVDDSQLPKDRFSAERLKGVDSTLKIQPAKLEDSAVYLCASSFSGVGETQYFGPGTRLLVL.

The chain joins TRBV29-1 to TRBJ2-1; 9 nucleotides align to TRBD2. Per germline, CDR1 SQVTM and CDR2 ANQGSEA. V was pared by 4 bases and J by 5 bases, with 6 bases of the junction left unmatched. The CDR3 is 14 amino acids. This CDR3 reads CSVGSLAGNNEQFF. The CDR3 DNA reads TGCAGCGTTGGATCCCTAGCGGGAAACAATGAGCAGTTCTTC.

This clone was detected only once. The chain carries TRBV29-1 and TRBJ1-1; perhaps TRBD1 as D (5 bases). Germline-derived CDR1 and CDR2 are SQVTM and ANQGSEA. Trimming removed 5 bases from V and 0 bases from J, with 13 bases in between. The CDR3 runs 14 residues. CDR3 in amino acids: CSVSEGLMNTEAFF. As DNA, the CDR3 is TGCAGCGTTAGCGAGGGGCTGATGAACACTGAAGCTTTCTTT.

V usage is TRBV7-3 and J usage is TRBJ2-2; 7 nucleotides agree with TRBD1. The CDR3 runs to 15 residues. CDR1 is SGHTA and CDR2 is FQGTGA in the germline V gene. The junction had 3 bases not matched to a gene; V was cut back by 5 bases and J by 0 bases. CDR3 loop: CASSRDRANTGELFF. In DNA, the CDR3 is TGTGCCAGCAGCCGCGACAGGGCGAACACCGGGGAGCTGTTTTTT.

The rearrangement links TRBV2 to TRBJ2-2; D remains ambiguous. Trimming took off 6 bases at V and 7 bases at J, with 12 bases between the two ends. The CDR3 is 13 amino acids. Germline V gene lookup returns CDR1 SNHLY and CDR2 FYNNEI. The CDR3 DNA follows: TGTGCCAGCAGAAGTGAGAAGGGCGGGGAGCTGTTTTTT. Translation: CASRSEKGGELFF.

This clone was seen only a few times. This chain connects TRBV14 to TRBJ1-3; 12 bases are shared with TRBD1. There are 17 residues in the CDR3. Germline V lookup: CDR1 SGHDN, CDR2 FVKESK. V shed 4 bases, J shed 5 bases, and the junction held 9 bases outside the gene matches. In DNA, the CDR3 is TGTGCCAGCAGCCCCAGGGTGGGACAGGGGGCGAGAAACACCATATATTTT. Translation gives CASSPRVGQGARNTIYF.

This clone turned up a few times. J is TRBJ2-2 and V is TRBV5-1; 8 nucleotides match TRBD1. Germline V lookup: CDR1 SGHRS, CDR2 YFSETQ. There are 15 residues in the CDR3. Trimming removed 4 bases from V and 6 bases from J; junction bases left unmatched: 8. CDR3 sequence reads: CASSPGQGRSGELFF. CDR3 sequence (DNA): TGCGCCAGCAGCCCCGGACAGGGTCGTTCCGGGGAGCTGTTTTTT. The full variable domain, rest sourced from reference TRBV5-1 and TRBJ2-2, is KAGVTQTPRYLIKTRGQQVTLSCSPISGHRSVSWYQQTPGQGLQFLFEYFSETQRNKGNFPGRFSGRQFSNSRSEMNVSTLELGDSALYLCASSPGQGRSGELFFGEGSRLTVL.

The gene calls are TRBV7-8 and TRBJ1-2; 7 bases fit TRBD1. CDR3 size: 14 residues. V shed 4 bases, J shed 6 bases, and the junction held 8 bases outside the gene matches. Germline CDR1 SGHVS, CDR2 FQNEAQ. This CDR3 is CASSSNDRDDGYTF. CDR3 nucleotides: TGTGCCAGCAGCTCCAACGACAGGGATGATGGCTACACCTTC. The whole variable domain, filled in from reference TRBV7-8 and TRBJ1-2, reads GAGVSQSPRYKVAKRGQDVALRCDPISGHVSLFWYQQALGQGPEFLTYFQNEAQLDKSGLPSDRFFAERPEGSVSTLKIQRTQQEDSAVYLCASSSNDRDDGYTFGSGTRLTVV.

This clone was picked up one time. The J gene is TRBJ1-1, the V gene TRBV27; D possibly corresponds to TRBD1 (5 bases). The CDR3 is 12 residues long. The germline gives CDR1 MNHEY, CDR2 SMNVEV (reference sequence). V gave up 8 bases and J gave up 7 bases, with 14 bases separating them. CDR3: CASVREGYEAFF. CDR3 coding DNA: TGTGCCAGCGTCAGGGAGGGTTATGAAGCTTTCTTT.

This clone was observed once. V is TRBV7-2 and J is TRBJ2-7, with 9 bases that match TRBD2. The CDR3 is 16 residues long. V dropped 1 base and J dropped 3; count of bases not matched to a gene: 7. Germline V lookup: CDR1 SGHTA, CDR2 FQGNSA. CDR3 sequence: CASSLGLAGKSYEQYF. The CDR3, as DNA: TGTGCCAGCAGCTTAGGGCTAGCGGGAAAAAGCTACGAGCAGTACTTC.

CDR3 DNA sequence: TGTGCCAGCCACCCGCCAGAGTACGGCTACACCTTC. Protein: CASHPPEYGYTF. The chain links TRBV6-6 to TRBJ1-2, with unresolved D. Between the trimmed V and J ends, which lost 8 bases and 8 bases, there was a span of 15 bases. The CDR3 contains 12 residues. Germline loops: CDR1 MNHNY, CDR2 SVGAGI (reference sequence).

V gene TRBV7-9 combines with J gene TRBJ1-5, with D perhaps TRBD1 (6 bases). From germline, CDR1 is SEHNR and CDR2 FQNEAQ (reference sequence). Trimming cost V 3 bases and J 0 bases, with 12 bases left between them. CDR3 length: 16 amino acids. DNA of the CDR3: TGTGCCAGCAGCTTCCAGGGACAAGATAGCAATCAGCCCCAGCATTTT. Its protein product is CASSFQGQDSNQPQHF.

This chain uses TRBV11-2 with TRBJ1-2; D is perhaps TRBD1 (5 bases). Trimming pared 2 bases from V and 4 bases from J, leaving 11 bases between. Germline CDR1 and CDR2: SGHAT and FQNNGV. The CDR3 is 14 residues long. This CDR3 reads CASSLPGGSYGYTF. The CDR3 DNA reads as TGTGCCAGCAGCTTACCCGGGGGAAGCTATGGCTACACCTTC.

There are a few counts of this clone. The V and J genes are TRBV20-1 and TRBJ1-1; D gene ambiguous. CDR1 is DFQATT and CDR2 is SNEGSKA in the germline V gene (reference sequence). Trimming cost V 7 bases and J 7 bases, with 13 bases left between them. The CDR3 spans 11 residues. In DNA form, the CDR3 reads TGCAGTGTTGTCACGGATGGTGAAGCTTTCTTT. It codes for CSVVTDGEAFF.